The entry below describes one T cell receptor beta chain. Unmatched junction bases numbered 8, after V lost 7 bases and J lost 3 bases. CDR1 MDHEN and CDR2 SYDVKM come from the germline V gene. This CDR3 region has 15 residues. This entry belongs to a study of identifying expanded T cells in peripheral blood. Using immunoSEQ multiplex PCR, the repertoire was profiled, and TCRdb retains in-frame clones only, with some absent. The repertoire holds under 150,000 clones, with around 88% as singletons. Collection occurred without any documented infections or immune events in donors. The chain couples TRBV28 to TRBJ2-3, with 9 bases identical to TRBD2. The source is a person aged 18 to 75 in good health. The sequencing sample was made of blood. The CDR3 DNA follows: TGTGCCAGCAACAGAGCGGGAGGAGGGACAGATACGCAGTATTTT. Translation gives CASNRAGGGTDTQYF.